Presented here are 15 T cell receptor beta chains from one specimen sequenced in a study of T cell repertoires in cytomegalovirus infection. TCRdb reprocessed the reads with MiXCR, giving one entry per CDR3 protein. This sample has more than 650,000 distinct CDR3 sequences, with 35% found just once. Sequences were obtained from PBMCs. These TCRs come from a human donor in good health (CMV status not recorded). Some clones in this sample may be carry-over from other donors' samples.

This chain connects TRBV28 to TRBJ2-7, with 8 bases identical to TRBD1. Germline V gene sequence: CDR1 MDHEN, CDR2 SYDVKM. The CDR3 spans 17 residues. The J segment lost 3 bases and the V segment lost 2 bases, leaving 12 bases of the junction unmatched. The DNA for the CDR3 is TGTGCCAGCAGTTTAGCAGGGGGCTACCGCGAGGGCTACGAGCAGTACTTC. Protein sequence: CASSLAGGYREGYEQYF.

V is TRBV6-8 and J is TRBJ1-2, with D unresolved. The germline V and J ends were trimmed by 2 bases and 9 bases, with 16 bases remaining between them. This CDR3 is 14 amino acids long. CDR1 is MNHGY and CDR2 is SAAAGT in the germline V gene. The DNA of the CDR3 is TGTGCCAGCAGTTACGCCGGGGTGGATTATAGCTACACCTTC. It is translated as CASSYAGVDYSYTF.

The V call is TRBV7-6, the J call TRBJ2-6; D call uncertain. Looked up from germline, CDR1 is SGHVS and CDR2 is FNYEAQ. Trimming shortened V by 1 base and J by 5 bases, and 3 bases separated the two germline ends. This CDR3 has 13 amino acids. CDR3 DNA: TGTGCCAGCAGCTTAGGGAGGGCCAACGTCCTGACTTTC. This codes for CASSLGRANVLTF.

Points on this clonotype: The CDR3 end shows no conserved phenylalanine or tryptophan, and so a read error is likely. No DNA is shown, since the ends of the CDR3 on it are uncertain; the CDR3 is the one TCRdb lists. The rearrangement uses TRBV7-8 and TRBJ2-1; no check of the table's D call, TRBD2, against the DNA was made. Germline CDR1 SGHVS, CDR2 FQNEAQ. A total of 17 residues make up the CDR3, ends included. CDR3 loop: CASSLVAGLAGVDEQLL.

Only a few counts were recorded for this clonotype. V is TRBV12-3 or TRBV12-4 and J is TRBJ1-1, with TRBD1 matching 10 bases. Trimming cost V 5 bases and J 6 bases; bases outside gene matches: 3. CDR3 length equals 13 residues. The CDR3 reads CASSQTGGPEAFF. CDR3 nucleotide sequence: TGTGCCAGCAGTCAGACAGGGGGCCCTGAAGCTTTCTTT.

This chain joins TRBV7-9 and TRBJ1-6; no clear D gene. Germline V gene sequence: CDR1 SEHNR, CDR2 FQNEAQ (reference sequence). The V end was cut by 3 bases, the J end by 9 bases, with 9 bases between. CDR3 length: 13 amino acids. The DNA of the CDR3 is TGTGCCAGCAGCTTTCGGCAATTTTCACCCCTCCACTTT. Protein sequence: CASSFRQFSPLHF.

In its sample, this clonotype was seen once. The chain employs TRBV20-1 and TRBJ2-7; D could derive from TRBD1 or TRBD2 (5 bases each). Germline CDR1 DFQATT, CDR2 SNEGSKA (reference sequence). V was shortened by 5 bases and J by 4 bases, with 15 bases between the two germline ends. CDR3 length equals 13 residues. This chain's CDR3 is CSAPPGPGYEQYF. CDR3 in DNA: TGCAGTGCTCCACCGGGACCAGGATACGAGCAGTACTTC.

To note about this clonotype: The junction and the germline gene differ at one end; a read error may be behind it. This chain connects TRBV7-2 to TRBJ1-5; D is possibly TRBD1 (5 bases). The CDR3 sequence is 17 residues long. The germline gives CDR1 SGHTA, CDR2 FQGNSA. The chain's CDR3 is CASSLCGVSFTRQPPHF. In nucleotides, the CDR3 is TGTGCCAGCAGCTTATGTGGGGTATCCTTCACGAGACAGCCCCCGCATTTT.

This rearrangement joins TRBV5-6 to TRBJ2-7, with 11 bases matching TRBD2. The CDR3 has 16 amino acids. V gave up 4 bases and J gave up 0 bases; unmatched junction bases: 6. The germline V gene has CDR1 SGHDT and CDR2 YYEEEE. The CDR3 DNA reads TGTGCCAGCAGCGGGGGACTAGCGGCCTACTCCTACGAGCAGTACTTC. Translated: CASSGGLAAYSYEQYF.

This clonotype was detected many times. The chain joins TRBV7-2 to TRBJ1-5; D unresolved. The CDR3 has 15 residues. The germline V gene encodes CDR1 SGHTA and CDR2 FQGNSA. V dropped 0 bases and J dropped 7 bases, with 13 bases sitting between them. CDR3 in amino acids: CASSLAPARRQPQHF. In DNA, the CDR3 is TGTGCCAGCAGCTTAGCGCCGGCTCGGCGGCAGCCCCAGCATTTT.

The V and J genes are TRBV10-1 and TRBJ2-3; D uncertain. The CDR3 extends over 12 amino acids. The germline V and J ends were trimmed by 3 bases and 6 bases, with 7 bases remaining between them. Germline values: CDR1 WNHNN, CDR2 SYGVQD (reference sequence). CDR3 sequence reads: CASSEHPDTQYF. As DNA, the CDR3 is TGCGCCAGCAGTGAACATCCCGATACGCAGTATTTT.

This clonotype was found many times. The chain employs TRBV7-2 and TRBJ2-7; D might be TRBD2 (6 bases). V shed 3 bases and J shed 5 bases, with 14 bases lying between them. The CDR3 has 14 amino acids. The germline gives CDR1 SGHTA, CDR2 FQGNSA. CDR3 sequence: CASSFLSREDEQYF. The CDR3 DNA reads as TGTGCCAGCAGCTTTCTTTCGAGGGAGGACGAGCAGTACTTC.

This clonotype came up many times. The chain combines TRBV7-2 with TRBJ2-5; no reliable D call. The CDR3 is 15 amino acids. Deletions cut 0 bases from V and 5 bases from J, with 13 bases between. From germline, CDR1 is SGHTA and CDR2 FQGNSA. CDR3 region: CASSLALLGWETQYF. The DNA for the CDR3 is TGTGCCAGCAGCTTAGCGCTTTTGGGCTGGGAGACCCAGTACTTC.

The CDR3 sequence is CASSSKRQGGSYGYTF. For the CDR3, the DNA is TGCGCCAGCAGCTCTAAGCGACAGGGAGGGAGCTATGGCTACACCTTC. This chain connects TRBV5-1 to TRBJ1-2, with 7 positions matching TRBD1. This CDR3 is built from 16 residues. Per the germline V gene, CDR1 is SGHRS and CDR2 is YFSETQ. V shed 3 bases and J 4 bases; nucleotides not matched to a gene: 12.

In this sample, this clonotype turned up a few times. The rearrangement links TRBV20-1 to TRBJ2-7, with a possible D match to TRBD2 (7 bases). This CDR3 contains 15 residues. Deletions cut 5 bases from V and 1 base from J, with 18 bases between. Germline lookup yields CDR1 DFQATT and CDR2 SNEGSKA (reference sequence). The CDR3 nucleotides read TGCAGTGCTTCGAGGGGGGGGGACCAATCCTACGAGCAGTACTTC. As protein: CSASRGGDQSYEQYF.